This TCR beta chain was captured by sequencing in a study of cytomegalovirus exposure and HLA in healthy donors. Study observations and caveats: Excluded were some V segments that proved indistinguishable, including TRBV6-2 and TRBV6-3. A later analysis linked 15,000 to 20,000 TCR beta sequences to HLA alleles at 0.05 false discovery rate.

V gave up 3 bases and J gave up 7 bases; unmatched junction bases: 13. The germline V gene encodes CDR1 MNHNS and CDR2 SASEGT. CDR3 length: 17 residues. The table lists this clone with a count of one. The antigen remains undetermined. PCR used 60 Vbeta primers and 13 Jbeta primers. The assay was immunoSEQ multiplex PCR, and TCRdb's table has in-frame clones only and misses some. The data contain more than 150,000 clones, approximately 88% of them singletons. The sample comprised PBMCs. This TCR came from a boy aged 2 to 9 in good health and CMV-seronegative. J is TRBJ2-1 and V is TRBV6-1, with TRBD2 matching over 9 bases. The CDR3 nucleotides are TGTGCCAGCAGTGACAGACTAGCGGAAGAGGTTGGGAATGAGCAGTTCTTC. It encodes CASSDRLAEEVGNEQFF.